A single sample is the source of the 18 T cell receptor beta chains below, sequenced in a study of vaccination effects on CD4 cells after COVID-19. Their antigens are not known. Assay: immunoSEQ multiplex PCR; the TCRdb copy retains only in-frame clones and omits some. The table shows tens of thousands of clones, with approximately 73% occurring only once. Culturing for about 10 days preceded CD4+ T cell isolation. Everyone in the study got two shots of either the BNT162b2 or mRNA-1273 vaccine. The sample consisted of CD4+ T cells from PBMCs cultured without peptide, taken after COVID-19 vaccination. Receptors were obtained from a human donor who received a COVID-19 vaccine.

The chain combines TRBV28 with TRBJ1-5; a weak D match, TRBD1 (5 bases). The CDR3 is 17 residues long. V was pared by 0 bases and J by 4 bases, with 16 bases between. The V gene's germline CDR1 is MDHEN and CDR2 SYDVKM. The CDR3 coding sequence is TGTGCCAGCAGTTTATGGGGTCGTGAGGGGCAGAATCAGCCCCAGCATTTT. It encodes CASSLWGREGQNQPQHF. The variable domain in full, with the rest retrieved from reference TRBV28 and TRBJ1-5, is DVKVTQSSRYLVKRTGEKVFLECVQDMDHENMFWYRQDPGLGLRLIYFSYDVKMKEKGDIPEGYSVSREKKERFSLILESASTNQTSMYLCASSLWGREGQNQPQHFGDGTRLSIL.

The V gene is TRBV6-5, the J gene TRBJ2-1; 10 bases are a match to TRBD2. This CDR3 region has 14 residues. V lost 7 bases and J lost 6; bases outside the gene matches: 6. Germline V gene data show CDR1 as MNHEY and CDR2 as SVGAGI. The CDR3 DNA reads TGTGCCAGCATGATTAGCGGGGGGACCAATGAGCAGTTCTTC. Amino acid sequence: CASMISGGTNEQFF.

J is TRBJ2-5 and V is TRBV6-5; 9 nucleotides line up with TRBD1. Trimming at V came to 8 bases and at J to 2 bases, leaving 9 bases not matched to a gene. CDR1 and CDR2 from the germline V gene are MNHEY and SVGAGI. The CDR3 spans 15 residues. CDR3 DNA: TGTGCCAGCCGCCCGGGACAGGGAGGGCAAGAGACCCAGTACTTC. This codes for CASRPGQGGQETQYF.

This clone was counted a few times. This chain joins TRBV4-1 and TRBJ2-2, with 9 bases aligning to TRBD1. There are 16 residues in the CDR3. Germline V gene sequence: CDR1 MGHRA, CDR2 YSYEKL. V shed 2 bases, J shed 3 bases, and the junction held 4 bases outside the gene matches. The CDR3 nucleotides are TGCGCCAGCAGCCAACCGGGACAGGGATACACCGGGGAGCTGTTTTTT. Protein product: CASSQPGQGYTGELFF.

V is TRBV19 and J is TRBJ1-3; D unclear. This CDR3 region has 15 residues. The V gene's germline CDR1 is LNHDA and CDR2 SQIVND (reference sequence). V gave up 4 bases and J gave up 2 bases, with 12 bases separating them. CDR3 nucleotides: TGTGCCAGTAGTAGGTGGGCTCCGACTGGAAACACCATATATTTT. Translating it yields CASSRWAPTGNTIYF. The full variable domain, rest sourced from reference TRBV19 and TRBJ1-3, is DGGITQSPKYLFRKEGQNVTLSCEQNLNHDAMYWYRQDPGQGLRLIYYSQIVNDFQKGDIAEGYSVSREKKESFPLTVTSAQKNPTAFYLCASSRWAPTGNTIYFGEGSWLTVV.

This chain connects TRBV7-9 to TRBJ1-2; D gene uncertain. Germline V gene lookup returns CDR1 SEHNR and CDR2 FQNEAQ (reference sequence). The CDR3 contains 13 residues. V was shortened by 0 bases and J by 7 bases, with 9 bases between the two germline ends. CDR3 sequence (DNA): TGTGCCAGCAGCTTAGCAGGGTTCAGTGGCTACACCTTC. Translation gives CASSLAGFSGYTF.

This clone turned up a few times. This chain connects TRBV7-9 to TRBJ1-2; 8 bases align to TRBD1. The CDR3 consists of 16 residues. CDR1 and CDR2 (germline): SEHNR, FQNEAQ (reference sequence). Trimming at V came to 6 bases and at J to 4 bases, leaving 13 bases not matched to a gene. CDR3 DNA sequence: TGTGCCAGCAGAGTTATCGGGACAGGCAATACCTATGGCTACACCTTC. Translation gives CASRVIGTGNTYGYTF.

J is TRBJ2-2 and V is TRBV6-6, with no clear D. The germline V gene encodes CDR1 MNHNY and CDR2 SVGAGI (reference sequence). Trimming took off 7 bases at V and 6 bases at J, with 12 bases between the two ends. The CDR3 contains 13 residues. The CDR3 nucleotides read TGTGCCAGCAAATACGGTGTTTCCGGGGAGCTGTTTTTT. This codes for CASKYGVSGELFF.

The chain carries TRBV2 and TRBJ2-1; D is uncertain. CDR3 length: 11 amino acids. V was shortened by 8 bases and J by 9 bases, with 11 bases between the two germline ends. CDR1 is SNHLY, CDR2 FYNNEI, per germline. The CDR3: CASHPTGEQFF. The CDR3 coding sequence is TGTGCCAGCCACCCCACTGGTGAGCAGTTCTTC. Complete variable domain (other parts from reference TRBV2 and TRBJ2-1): EPEVTQTPSHQVTQMGQEVILRCVPISNHLYFYWYRQILGQKVEFLVSFYNNEISEKSEIFDDQFSVERPDGSNFTLKIRSTKLEDSAMYFCASHPTGEQFFGPGTRLTVL.

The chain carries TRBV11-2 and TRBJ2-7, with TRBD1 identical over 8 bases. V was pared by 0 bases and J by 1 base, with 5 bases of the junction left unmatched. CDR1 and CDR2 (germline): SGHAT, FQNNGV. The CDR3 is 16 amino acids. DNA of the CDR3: TGTGCCAGCAGCTTAGAGGGGGACAGGACTTCCTACGAGCAGTACGTC. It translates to CASSLEGDRTSYEQYV.

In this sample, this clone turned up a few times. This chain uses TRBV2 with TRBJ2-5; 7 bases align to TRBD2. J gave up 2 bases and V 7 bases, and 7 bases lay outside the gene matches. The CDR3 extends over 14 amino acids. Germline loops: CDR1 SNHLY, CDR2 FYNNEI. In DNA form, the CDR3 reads TGTGCCAGCACCGGGACTAACCGACAAGAGACCCAGTACTTC. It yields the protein CASTGTNRQETQYF.

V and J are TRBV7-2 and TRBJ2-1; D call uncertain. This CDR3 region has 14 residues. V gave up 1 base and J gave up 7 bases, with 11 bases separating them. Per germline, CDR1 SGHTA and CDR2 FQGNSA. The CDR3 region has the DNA TGTGCCAGCAGCTTAGGGGCAGCAAAAAATGAGCAGTTCTTC. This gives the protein CASSLGAAKNEQFF. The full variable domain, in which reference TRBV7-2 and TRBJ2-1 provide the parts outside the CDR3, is GAGVSQSPSNKVTEKGKDVELRCDPISGHTALYWYRQSLGQGLEFLIYFQGNSAPDKSGLPSDRFSAERTGGSVSTLTIQRTQQEDSAVYLCASSLGAAKNEQFFGPGTRLTVL.

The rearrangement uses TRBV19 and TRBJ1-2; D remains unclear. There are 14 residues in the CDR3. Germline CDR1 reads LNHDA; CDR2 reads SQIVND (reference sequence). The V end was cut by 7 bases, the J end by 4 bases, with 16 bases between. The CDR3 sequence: CASTDEHPIYGYTF. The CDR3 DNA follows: TGTGCCAGTACGGACGAGCACCCCATCTATGGCTACACCTTC.

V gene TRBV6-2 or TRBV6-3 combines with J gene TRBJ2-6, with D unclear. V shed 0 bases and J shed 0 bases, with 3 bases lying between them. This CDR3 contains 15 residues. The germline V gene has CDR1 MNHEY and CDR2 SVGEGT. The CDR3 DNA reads TGTGCCAGCAGTTACTCGGGCTCTGGGGCCAACGTCCTGACTTTC. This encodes CASSYSGSGANVLTF.

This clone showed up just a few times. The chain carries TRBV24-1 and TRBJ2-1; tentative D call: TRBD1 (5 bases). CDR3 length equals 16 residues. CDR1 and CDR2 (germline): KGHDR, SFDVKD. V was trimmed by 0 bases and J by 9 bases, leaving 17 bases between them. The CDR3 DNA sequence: TGTGCCACCAGTGATTTGGGCAGGGCGGAAGGGTCTGAGCAGTTCTTC. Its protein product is CATSDLGRAEGSEQFF.

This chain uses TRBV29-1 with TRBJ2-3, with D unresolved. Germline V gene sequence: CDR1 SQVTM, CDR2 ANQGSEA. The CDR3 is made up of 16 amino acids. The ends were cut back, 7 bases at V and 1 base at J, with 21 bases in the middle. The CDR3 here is CSGGYTERGGTDTQYF. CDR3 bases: TGCAGCGGTGGGTATACCGAGCGAGGAGGCACAGATACGCAGTATTTT.

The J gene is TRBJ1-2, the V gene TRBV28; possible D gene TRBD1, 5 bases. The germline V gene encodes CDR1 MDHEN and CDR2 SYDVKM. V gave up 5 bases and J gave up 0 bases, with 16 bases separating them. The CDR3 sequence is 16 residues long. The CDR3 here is CASSGTILEPNYGYTF. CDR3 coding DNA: TGTGCCAGCAGTGGGACCATTTTAGAGCCTAACTATGGCTACACCTTC.

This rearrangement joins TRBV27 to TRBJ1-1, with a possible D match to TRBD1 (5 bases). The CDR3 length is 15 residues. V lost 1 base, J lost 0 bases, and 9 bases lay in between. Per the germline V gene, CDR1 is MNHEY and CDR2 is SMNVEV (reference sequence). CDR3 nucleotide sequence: TGTGCCAGCAGTTTATACGGGGGATTGAACACTGAAGCTTTCTTT. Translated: CASSLYGGLNTEAFF.